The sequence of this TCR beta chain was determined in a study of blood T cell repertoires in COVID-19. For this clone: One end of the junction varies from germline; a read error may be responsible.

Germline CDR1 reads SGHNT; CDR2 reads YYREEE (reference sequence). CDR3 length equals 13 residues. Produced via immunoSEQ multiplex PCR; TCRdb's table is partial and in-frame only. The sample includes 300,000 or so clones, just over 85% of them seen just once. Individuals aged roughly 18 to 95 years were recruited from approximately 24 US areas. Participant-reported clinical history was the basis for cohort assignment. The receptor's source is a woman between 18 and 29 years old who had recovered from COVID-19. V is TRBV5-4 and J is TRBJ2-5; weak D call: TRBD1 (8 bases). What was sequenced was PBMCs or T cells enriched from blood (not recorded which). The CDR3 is CASSSQGGAEYDF. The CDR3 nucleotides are TGTGCCAGCAGCTCACAGGGGGGGGCAGAGTACGACTTC.